This T cell receptor beta chain was sequenced for a study of blood T cell repertoires in COVID-19. Germline CDR1 is GTSNPN and CDR2 is SVGIG (reference sequence). Unmatched junction bases numbered 10, after V lost 3 bases and J lost 7 bases. CDR3 length: 14 amino acids. Assay used: immunoSEQ multiplex PCR; TCRdb lists only in-frame clones, some missing. The sample has about 35,000 clones, 83% seen once. This chain joins TRBV30 and TRBJ1-2; 8 bases align to TRBD1. This receptor was identified in a man between 50 and 59 years old with acute or convalescent COVID-19. Sequenced sample: peripheral blood. DNA for the CDR3: TGTGCCTGGAGCCTCGGGCAGGGGGCGCGTGGCTACACCTTC. It codes for CAWSLGQGARGYTF.